This is a list of T cell receptor beta chains from one sample in a study of blood T cell repertoires in COVID-19. The repertoire was sequenced with immunoSEQ multiplex PCR; TCRdb's copy has only in-frame clones and lacks some. The profile covers hundreds of thousands of clones, with around 87% appearing a single time and about 1.7% taken by the ten largest. The specimen was PBMCs or T cells enriched from blood (not recorded which). The receptors originated from a woman younger than 30 with acute COVID-19. The CDR3 runs from the conserved cysteine through the conserved F or W. D genes are given only for firm matches. Clone size appears in some rows only: once, few, many, or a class for an expanded clone.

>TRBJ2-7|TRBV6-2/TRBV6-3|-|-
TGTGCCAGCAGTCTACAGGGTTACGAGCAGTACTTC
CASSLQGYEQYF
>TRBJ2-3|TRBV7-9|TRBD2|-
TGTGCCAGCAGCTTAGGTCTCGCGGGAGGGCCCGCAGATACGCAGTATTTT
CASSLGLAGGPADTQYF
>TRBJ2-6|TRBV4-2|TRBD2|-
TGTGCCAGCAGCCCCGAACCGGGACTACCAGTCGGGGCCAACGTCCTGACTTTC
CASSPEPGLPVGANVLTF
>TRBJ2-4|TRBV21-1|-|-
TGTGCCAGCAGCAATCGGGCTCAGGGCTCCGGAGCCCCGCAAATCAGTATAGCCAAAAACATTCAGTACTTC
CASSNRAQGSGAPQISIAKNIQYF
>TRBJ2-1|TRBV29-1|TRBD2|-
TGCAGCGTTGTAGCGGGAGGATTCTATGAGCAGTTCTTC
CSVVAGGFYEQFF
>TRBJ1-4|TRBV7-9|-|once
TGTGCCACCGCTCCTCAGATTCGATATTCGATATCTGAAAAACTGTTTTTT
CATAPQIRYSISEKLFF
>TRBJ2-5|TRBV3-1/TRBV3-2|-|-
TGTGCCAGCTCCGCCCCAACAGGGTTAGAGACCCAGTACTTC
CASSAPTGLETQYF
>TRBJ1-2|TRBV7-9|TRBD1|-
TGTGCCAGCAGCCAGAGTACGACAGGGAATGGCTACACCTTC
CASSQSTTGNGYTF
>TRBJ2-1|TRBV4-1|TRBD2|-
TGCGCCAGCAGCCTTAGCGGGAGCTCCTACAATGAGCAGTTCTTC
CASSLSGSSYNEQFF
>TRBJ1-5|TRBV9|-|-
TGTGCCAGCAGCGTAGATTGGACAGTCAATCAGCCCCAGCATTTT
CASSVDWTVNQPQHF
>TRBJ2-2|TRBV5-1|TRBD2|-
TGCGCCAGCAGCTTGGAGGGAGGGACCGGGGAGCTGTTTTTT
CASSLEGGTGELFF
>TRBJ1-1|TRBV30|-|-
TGTGCCTGCCAGCGGGGGTTTAACACTGAAGCTTTCTTT
CACQRGFNTEAFF
>TRBJ2-5|TRBV7-9|TRBD1|-
TGTGCCAGCAGCTTAGCGTGGGACAGCCAAGAGACCCAGTACTTC
CASSLAWDSQETQYF
>TRBJ2-3|TRBV29-1|TRBD2|-
TGCAGCGCCTCTCCTGGGGGGGGGTCAGATACGCAGTATTTT
CSASPGGGSDTQYF
>TRBJ2-7|TRBV5-8|TRBD1|-
TGTGCCAGCAGCTCGGGACAGGGGTTGTACGAGCAGTACTTC
CASSSGQGLYEQYF
>TRBJ2-7|TRBV29-1|TRBD1|few
TGCAGCGTTGAAGTCAACAGGGGGCGATACGAGCAGTACTTC
CSVEVNRGRYEQYF
>TRBJ2-2|TRBV4-2|TRBD2|-
TGTGCCAGCAGCCAAGATTCAACTAGCGGGACGATTAACACCGGGGAGCTGTTTTTT
CASSQDSTSGTINTGELFF
>TRBJ2-1|TRBV6-1|TRBD2|-
TGTGCCAGCAGTGAATTATGGGGGGCTAGCGGGTACAATGAGCAGTTCTTC
CASSELWGASGYNEQFF
>TRBJ2-7|TRBV15|-|-
TGTGCCACCAGCAGAGAACTAGGGTCCTCCTACGAGCAGTACTTC
CATSRELGSSYEQYF
>TRBJ1-4|TRBV6-5|TRBD1|few
TGTGCCAGCAGTTACTCGACAGGGGGGGAAAAACTGTTTTTT
CASSYSTGGEKLFF
>TRBJ2-3|TRBV6-2/TRBV6-3|-|-
TGTGCCAGCAGTTACTCGACCAGGGCGAGCGCAGATACGCAGTATTTT
CASSYSTRASADTQYF
>TRBJ1-1|TRBV5-1|-|-
TGCGCCAGTTCCTCCAGAGGAGGGACTGAAGCTTTCTTT
CASSSRGGTEAFF
>TRBJ2-2|TRBV3-1/TRBV3-2|-|-
TGTGCCAGCAGCCAAATAAAGGTCAGCGAGTACACCGGGGAGCTGTTTTTT
CASSQIKVSEYTGELFF
>TRBJ2-1|TRBV5-1|-|-
TGCGCCAGCAGCTTGGCGACAGGTGTAGGGTACAATGAGCAGTTCTTC
CASSLATGVGYNEQFF
>TRBJ2-3|TRBV5-1|-|-
TGCGCCAGCAGCTTAGACTCAGATACGCAGTATTTT
CASSLDSDTQYF
>TRBJ2-2|TRBV5-1|TRBD1|-
TGCGCCAGCTACCCCCGGGACAGGGGGCGCACCGGGGAGCTGTTTTTT
CASYPRDRGRTGELFF
>TRBJ2-5|TRBV5-1|TRBD1|-
TGCGCCAGCAGCTCAGTCCCGGGACAGGGGGCGGGGGAGACCCAGTACTTC
CASSSVPGQGAGETQYF
>TRBJ2-1|TRBV28|TRBD1|-
TGTGCCAGCATTGACAGGGGGCCCTACAATGAGCAGTTCTTC
CASIDRGPYNEQFF
>TRBJ1-2|TRBV5-5|-|-
TGTGCCAGCAGCTTGCACGGGTCCCCTGGCTACACCTTC
CASSLHGSPGYTF
>TRBJ2-6|TRBV9|TRBD1|-
TGTGCCAGCAGCGCCCCCAGAGGGGCAGGGGGCTTGTCTGGGGCCAACGTCCTGACTTTC
CASSAPRGAGGLSGANVLTF
>TRBJ1-1|TRBV7-9|-|-
TGTGCCAGCAGCTTAAGCCAGGGGAACACTGAAGCTTTCTTT
CASSLSQGNTEAFF
>TRBJ2-3|TRBV5-6|TRBD2|-
TGTGCCAGCAGCCGTGGACTAGCGGCTAGCACAGATACGCAGTATTTT
CASSRGLAASTDTQYF
>TRBJ2-2|TRBV10-2|-|-
TGCGCCAGCAGTGAGTCTAGTATGACTACCGGGGAGCTGTTTTTT
CASSESSMTTGELFF
>TRBJ2-2|TRBV7-9|-|-
TGTGCCAGCAGCTTATGGTTAGCCGGGGAGCTGTTTTTT
CASSLWLAGELFF
>TRBJ2-1|TRBV11-1|TRBD2|-
TGTGCCAGCAGCTTAGTAGCGGGAGGGCCGATCGATGAGCAGTTCTTC
CASSLVAGGPIDEQFF
>TRBJ2-1|TRBV4-1|-|-
TGCGCCAGCAGCCGAGACCGTGAGCAGTTCTTC
CASSRDREQFF
>TRBJ1-5|TRBV27|-|-
TGTGCCAGCAGCGACAGCACGTATAGCAATCAGCCCCAGCATTTT
CASSDSTYSNQPQHF
>TRBJ2-5|TRBV9|-|-
TGTGCCAGCAGCCCCCACTTTCGGGCCGGGGGAGAGACCCAGTACTTC
CASSPHFRAGGETQYF
>TRBJ2-1|TRBV27|TRBD2|-
TGTGCCAGCAGTACCTGGACTAGCGGGAGTGGTGAGCAGTTCTTC
CASSTWTSGSGEQFF